This T cell receptor beta chain came from a study of cytomegalovirus exposure and HLA in healthy donors. Study-wide results and limits: V- and J-gene trimming in TCR beta was tied to a missense DCLRE1C variant by an analysis performed later. Later on, an analysis tied approximately 17,000 TCR beta sequences to HLA alleles at 0.05 false discovery rate.

Everyone who donated was a healthy bone marrow donor. The PCR made use of 60 Vbeta and 13 Jbeta primers. Some clones are missing from TCRdb's copy, which holds only in-frame ones; the method was immunoSEQ multiplex PCR. The sample includes around 200,000 clones, approximately 79% of them seen just once. Trimming removed 5 bases at V and 4 bases at J, with 11 bases between. Germline-derived CDR1 and CDR2 are MNHEY and SVGAGI. There are 13 residues in the CDR3. Remarks on this clone: The antigen remains undetermined.

Sequencing used PBMCs. The chain recombines TRBV6-5 with TRBJ2-5; perhaps TRBD2 as D (7 bases). The TCR comes from a man younger than 35 in good health and CMV-seronegative. The CDR3 DNA follows: TGTGCCAGCAGTAGGGGGGGAGGAGAGACCCAGTACTTC. Its protein is CASSRGGGETQYF.